The sequence of this T cell receptor (beta chain) was determined in a study of cytomegalovirus exposure and HLA in healthy donors. As for this clone: Its antigen is not identified.

General study findings and limits: CMV antigen specificity of three CMV-associated chains was confirmed in vitro. Highest at DRB1 and lowest at HLA-C, TCR association rates differed among HLA loci in a later analysis. An apparent linkage of common viral pathogens to several of the most significant clusters emerged in a later analysis.

PCR employed 60 Vbeta and 13 Jbeta primers. Data came from immunoSEQ multiplex PCR; TCRdb stores just in-frame clones and leaves some out. In all, the sample yields about 34,000 clones. Germline lookup yields CDR1 SGHDT and CDR2 YYEEEE. The CDR3 sequence is 14 residues long. J lost 6 bases, V lost 4 bases, and 7 bases had no gene match. Each donor's status was that of a healthy bone marrow donor. The sequence was obtained from a woman in her thirties or forties in good health and CMV-seropositive. This rearrangement joins TRBV5-6 to TRBJ2-7; 10 positions agree with TRBD2. The specimen was PBMCs. CDR3 bases: TGTGCCAGCAGCCAACTAGCGGGAACCCGCGAGCAGTACTTC. It yields the protein CASSQLAGTREQYF.